A single TCR beta chain is shown here with its context. What it binds is not known. The sample comes from a study of T cell responses to AZD1222 COVID-19 vaccine. General study points: Increased Spike-specific TCR breadth and depth were observed after two AZD1222 doses. White British people made up most donors, females outnumbered males, and clonal diversity was possibly underestimated.

Produced via immunoSEQ multiplex PCR; TCRdb's table is partial and in-frame only. The repertoire holds approximately 170,000 clones, with around 85% as singletons. The sequence came from an adult who received the AZD1222 COVID-19 vaccine. Source: peripheral blood, taken 28 days after the second AZD1222 dose.

CDR3 nucleotides: TGTGCCAGCACCGGGGGCGGCAGGCCACCCGGGGAGCAGTACTTC. It encodes CASTGGGRPPGEQYF. The J gene is TRBJ2-7, the V gene TRBV2; D may correspond to TRBD1 or TRBD2 (6 bases each). Germline values: CDR1 SNHLY, CDR2 FYNNEI. V lost 7 bases, J lost 7 bases, and 23 bases lay in between. The CDR3 contains 15 residues.